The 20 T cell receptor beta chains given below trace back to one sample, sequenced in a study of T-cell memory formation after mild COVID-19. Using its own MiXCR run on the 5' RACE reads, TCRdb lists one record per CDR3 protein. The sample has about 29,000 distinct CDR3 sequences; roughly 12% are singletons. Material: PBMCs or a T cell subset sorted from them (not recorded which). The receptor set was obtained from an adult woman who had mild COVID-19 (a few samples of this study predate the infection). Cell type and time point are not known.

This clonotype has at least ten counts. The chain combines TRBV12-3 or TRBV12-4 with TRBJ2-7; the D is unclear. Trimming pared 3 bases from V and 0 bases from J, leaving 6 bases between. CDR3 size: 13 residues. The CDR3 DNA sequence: TGTGCCAGCAGTTTTCAGGACTCCTACGAGCAGTACTTC. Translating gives CASSFQDSYEQYF.

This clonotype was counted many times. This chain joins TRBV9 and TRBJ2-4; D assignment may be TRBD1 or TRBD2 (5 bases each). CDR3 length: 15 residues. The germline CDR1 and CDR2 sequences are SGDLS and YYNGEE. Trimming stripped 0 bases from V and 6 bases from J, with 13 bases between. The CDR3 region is CASSVGGRDGNIQYF. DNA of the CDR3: TGTGCCAGCAGCGTAGGAGGACGGGACGGAAACATTCAGTACTTC.

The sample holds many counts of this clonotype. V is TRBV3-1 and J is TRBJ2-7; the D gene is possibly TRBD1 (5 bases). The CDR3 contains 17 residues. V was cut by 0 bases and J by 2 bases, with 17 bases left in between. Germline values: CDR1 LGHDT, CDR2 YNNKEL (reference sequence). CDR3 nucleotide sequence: TGTGCCAGCAGCCAAGATTTGTGGGGCACCGGAACCTACGAGCAGTACTTC. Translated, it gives CASSQDLWGTGTYEQYF.

The DNA for the CDR3 is TGTGCCAGCAGTGTAGGGCAGGGTCACCACGAGCAGTACTTC. This gives the protein CASSVGQGHHEQYF. This chain links TRBV27 with TRBJ2-7, with D perhaps matching TRBD1 (5 bases). The CDR3 has 14 amino acids. Per the germline V gene, CDR1 is MNHEY and CDR2 is SMNVEV (reference sequence). With 5 bases removed from V and 5 bases from J, the gap between germline ends came to 16 bases.

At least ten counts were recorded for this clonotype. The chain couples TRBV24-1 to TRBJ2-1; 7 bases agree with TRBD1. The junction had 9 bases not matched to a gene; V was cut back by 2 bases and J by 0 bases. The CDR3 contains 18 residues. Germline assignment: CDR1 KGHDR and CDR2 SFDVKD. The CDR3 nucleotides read TGTGCCACCAGTGATTATCGACAGGGATTGAGCTCCTACAATGAGCAGTTCTTC. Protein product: CATSDYRQGLSSYNEQFF.

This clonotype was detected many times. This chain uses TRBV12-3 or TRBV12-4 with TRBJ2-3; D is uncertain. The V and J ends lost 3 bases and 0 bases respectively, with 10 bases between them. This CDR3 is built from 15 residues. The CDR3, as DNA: TGTGCCAGCAGTTTGGAAGCCCTTAGCACAGATACGCAGTATTTT. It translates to CASSLEALSTDTQYF.

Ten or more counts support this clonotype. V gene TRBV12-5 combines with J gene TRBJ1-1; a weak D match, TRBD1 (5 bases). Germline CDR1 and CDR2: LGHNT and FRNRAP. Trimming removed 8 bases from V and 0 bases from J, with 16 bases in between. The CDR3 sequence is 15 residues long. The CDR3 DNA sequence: TGTGCTAGTCGCCGGGGACCGGGTCTGAACACTGAAGCTTTCTTT. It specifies CASRRGPGLNTEAFF.

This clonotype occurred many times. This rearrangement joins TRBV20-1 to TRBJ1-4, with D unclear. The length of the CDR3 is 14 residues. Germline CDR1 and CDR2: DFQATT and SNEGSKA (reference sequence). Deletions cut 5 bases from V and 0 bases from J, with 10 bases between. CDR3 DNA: TGCAGTGCTCCTTACCAAGCAACTAATGAAAAACTGTTTTTT. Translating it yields CSAPYQATNEKLFF.

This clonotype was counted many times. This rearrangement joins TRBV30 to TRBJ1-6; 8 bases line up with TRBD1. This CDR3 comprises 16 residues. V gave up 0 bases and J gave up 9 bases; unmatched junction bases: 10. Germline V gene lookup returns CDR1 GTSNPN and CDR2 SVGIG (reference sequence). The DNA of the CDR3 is TGTGCCTGGAGTGTAAGGACAGGGTCCCTTGTTTCACCCCTCCACTTT. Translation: CAWSVRTGSLVSPLHF.

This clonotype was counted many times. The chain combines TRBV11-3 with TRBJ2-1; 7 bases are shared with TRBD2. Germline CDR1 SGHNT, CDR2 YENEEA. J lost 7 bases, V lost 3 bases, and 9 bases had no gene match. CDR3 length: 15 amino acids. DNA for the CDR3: TGTGCCAGCAGCTTCGCGGGACTACGTATAAATGAGCAGTTCTTC. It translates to CASSFAGLRINEQFF.

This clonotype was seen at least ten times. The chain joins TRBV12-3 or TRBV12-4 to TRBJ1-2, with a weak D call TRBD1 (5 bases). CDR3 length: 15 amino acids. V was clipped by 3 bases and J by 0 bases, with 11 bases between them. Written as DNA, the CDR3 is TGTGCCAGCAGTTTTGAGACAGCAGCTAACTATGGCTACACCTTC. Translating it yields CASSFETAANYGYTF.

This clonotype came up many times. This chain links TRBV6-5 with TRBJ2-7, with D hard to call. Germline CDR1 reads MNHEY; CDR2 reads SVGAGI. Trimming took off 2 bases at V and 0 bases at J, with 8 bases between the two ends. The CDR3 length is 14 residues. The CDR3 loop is CASSYIPNSYEQYF. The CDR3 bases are TGTGCCAGCAGTTACATCCCGAACTCCTACGAGCAGTACTTC.

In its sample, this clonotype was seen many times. CDR3 nucleotide sequence: TGCAGTGCTGGACTCTCCTACGAGCAGTACTTC. Protein: CSAGLSYEQYF. The V call is TRBV20-1, the J call TRBJ2-7; D is possibly TRBD2 (5 bases). Between the trimmed V and J ends, which lost 5 bases and 0 bases, there was a span of 5 bases. The CDR3 extends over 11 amino acids. Germline lookup yields CDR1 DFQATT and CDR2 SNEGSKA (reference sequence).

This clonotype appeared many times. The chain's CDR3 is CAISESGSSYEQYF. DNA for the CDR3: TGTGCCATCAGTGAGTCCGGCAGTTCCTACGAGCAGTACTTC. The chain has TRBV10-3 and TRBJ2-7; D gene ambiguous. Trimming pared 0 bases from V and 1 base from J, leaving 7 bases between. The germline CDR1 and CDR2 sequences are ENHRY and SYGVKD. The CDR3 covers 14 residues.

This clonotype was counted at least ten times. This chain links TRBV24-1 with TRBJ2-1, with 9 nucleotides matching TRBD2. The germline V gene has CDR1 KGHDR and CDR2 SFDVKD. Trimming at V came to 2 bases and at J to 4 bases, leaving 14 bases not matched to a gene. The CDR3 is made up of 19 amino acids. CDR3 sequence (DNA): TGTGCCACCAGTGATTCCTTCGGTGGCCGACTAGCGGTATACAATGAGCAGTTCTTC. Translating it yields CATSDSFGGRLAVYNEQFF.

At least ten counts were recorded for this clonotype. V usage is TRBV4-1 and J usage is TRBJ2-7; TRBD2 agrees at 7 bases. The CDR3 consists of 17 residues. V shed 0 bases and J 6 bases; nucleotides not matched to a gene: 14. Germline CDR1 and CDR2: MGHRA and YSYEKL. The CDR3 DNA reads TGCGCCAGCAGCCAAGATAAGTGGGAGGGCTATTGGTCCGAGCAGTACTTC. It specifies CASSQDKWEGYWSEQYF.

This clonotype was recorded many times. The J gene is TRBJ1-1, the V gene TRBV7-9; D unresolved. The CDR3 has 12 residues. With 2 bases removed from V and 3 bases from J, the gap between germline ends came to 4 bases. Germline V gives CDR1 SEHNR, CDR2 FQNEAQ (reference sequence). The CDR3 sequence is CASSLWDTEAFF. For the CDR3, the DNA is TGTGCCAGCAGCTTATGGGACACTGAAGCTTTCTTT. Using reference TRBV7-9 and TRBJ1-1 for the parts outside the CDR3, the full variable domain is DTGVSQNPRHKITKRGQNVTFRCDPISEHNRLYWYRQTLGQGPEFLTYFQNEAQLEKSRLLSDRFSAERPKGSFSTLEIQRTEQGDSAMYLCASSLWDTEAFFGQGTRLTVV.

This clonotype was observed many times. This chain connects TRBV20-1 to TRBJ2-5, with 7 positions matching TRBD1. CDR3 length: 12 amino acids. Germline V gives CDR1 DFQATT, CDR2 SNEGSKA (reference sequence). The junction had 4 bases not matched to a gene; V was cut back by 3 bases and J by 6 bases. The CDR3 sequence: CSASRGRQTQYF. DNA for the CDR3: TGCAGTGCTAGTAGGGGGCGGCAGACCCAGTACTTC.

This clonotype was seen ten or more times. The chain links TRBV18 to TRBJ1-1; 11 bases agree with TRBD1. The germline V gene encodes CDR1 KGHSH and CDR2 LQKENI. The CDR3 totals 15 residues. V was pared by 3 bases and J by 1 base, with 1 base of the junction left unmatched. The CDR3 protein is CASSPGQGANTEAFF. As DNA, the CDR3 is TGTGCCAGCTCACCTGGACAGGGGGCGAACACTGAAGCTTTCTTT. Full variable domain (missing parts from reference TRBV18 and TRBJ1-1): NAGVMQNPRHLVRRRGQEARLRCSPMKGHSHVYWYRQLPEEGLKFMVYLQKENIIDESGMPKERFSAEFPKEGPSILRIQQVVRGDSAAYFCASSPGQGANTEAFFGQGTRLTVV.

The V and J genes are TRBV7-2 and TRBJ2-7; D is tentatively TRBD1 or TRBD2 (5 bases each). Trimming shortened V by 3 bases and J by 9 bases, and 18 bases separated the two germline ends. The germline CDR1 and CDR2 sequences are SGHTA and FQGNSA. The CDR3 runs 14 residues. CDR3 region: CASSFERGFTMQYF. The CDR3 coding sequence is TGTGCCAGCAGCTTCGAGAGGGGATTTACGATGCAGTACTTC.